This T cell receptor beta chain was captured by sequencing in a study of Graves' ophthalmopathy and Graves' hyperthyroidism. Study details: Prior to any treatment, peripheral blood was collected at the time of initial diagnosis. General study results and limits: Most thyroid clonotypes expanded beyond 0.001 frequency were also found in blood.

This clonotype was seen ten or more times. Its antigen remains unidentified. Amplified TCR beta CDR3 regions were obtained using RNA transcripts as template. After a first-round RT-PCR with HTBI primers, a second-round multiplex PCR was run. TCRdb independently ran MiXCR on the multiplex PCR reads; one entry per CDR3 protein. Here the sample spans 200,000 to 250,000 distinct CDR3 sequences, 20% to 25% being singletons. Certain patients, namely those with other autoimmune diseases, uncontrolled infections, pregnancy or lactation, were excluded. V lost 7 bases to trimming and J lost 6 bases, with 19 bases between them. The CDR3 length is 16 residues.

The rearrangement links TRBV12-3 or TRBV12-4 to TRBJ1-6; TRBD1 might be the D (6 bases). Sequences were obtained from peripheral blood. This receptor was identified in a woman aged 45-65 years with Graves' ophthalmopathy. The CDR3 is CASTPGSGQPNSPLHF. The CDR3 nucleotides are TGTGCCAGCACCCCTGGATCAGGACAGCCTAATTCACCCCTCCACTTT.